The 17 T cell receptor beta chains reported below all come from one sample, sequenced in a study of graft-versus-host responses after intestinal transplantation. The data were produced by immunoSEQ multiplex PCR, yet TCRdb's version contains in-frame clones alone and is incomplete. Of approximately 50,000 clones listed, around 90% are singletons. The sequencing used PBMCs, collected 26 days after transplant. These TCRs come from a human patient who received an intestinal transplant, so some T cells may come from the graft donor.

This clone came up once. The chain employs TRBV27 and TRBJ2-1; possibly TRBD2 for D (6 bases). V lost 11 bases and J lost 9, with 20 bases in between. Germline CDR1 and CDR2: MNHEY and SMNVEV (reference sequence). The CDR3 is 13 residues long. The CDR3 coding sequence is TGTGCCGGCACCTTGAGGGGAGGTGGTGAGCAGTTCTTC. Its translation: CAGTLRGGGEQFF.

The chain carries TRBV4-1 and TRBJ2-2; D uncertain. The CDR3 is 12 amino acids. Trimming shortened V by 4 bases and J by 6 bases, and 6 bases separated the two germline ends. Germline loops: CDR1 MGHRA, CDR2 YSYEKL. The CDR3, as DNA: TGCGCCAGCAGCCCCCGGTCCGGGGAGCTGTTTTTT. It specifies CASSPRSGELFF.

This chain uses TRBV7-9 with TRBJ2-3, with D possibly being TRBD2 (6 bases). Germline values: CDR1 SEHNR, CDR2 FQNEAQ (reference sequence). Trimming took off 5 bases at V and 0 bases at J, with 15 bases between the two ends. The CDR3 contains 16 residues. The CDR3 here is CASSREAGRSTDTQYF. CDR3 DNA sequence: TGTGCCAGCAGCAGGGAGGCGGGGAGAAGCACAGATACGCAGTATTTT. The entire variable domain, with the rest obtained from reference TRBV7-9 and TRBJ2-3, is as follows: DTGVSQNPRHKITKRGQNVTFRCDPISEHNRLYWYRQTLGQGPEFLTYFQNEAQLEKSRLLSDRFSAERPKGSFSTLEIQRTEQGDSAMYLCASSREAGRSTDTQYFGPGTRLTVL.

J is TRBJ2-7 and V is TRBV6-5, with 10 bases aligning to TRBD2. After removal of 2 bases from V and 3 bases from J, the junction contained 4 bases not matched to a gene. CDR1 and CDR2 from the germline V gene are MNHEY and SVGAGI. The length of the CDR3 is 15 residues. This CDR3 is CASSYGSGGLYEQYF. In DNA, the CDR3 is TGTGCCAGCAGTTACGGTAGCGGGGGGCTCTACGAGCAGTACTTC.

This chain connects TRBV5-4 to TRBJ2-6; maybe TRBD2 (6 bases). The CDR3 spans 16 residues. Trimming removed 4 bases at V and 0 bases at J, with 11 bases between. Germline CDR1 and CDR2: SGHNT and YYREEE (reference sequence). The CDR3 loop is CASSPRGSSGANVLTF. The CDR3 DNA reads as TGTGCCAGCAGCCCCCGGGGGAGCTCTGGGGCCAACGTCCTGACTTTC.

This CDR3 is CASSPEGVQEETQYF. The DNA of the CDR3 is TGCGCCAGCAGCCCGGAAGGGGTTCAGGAAGAGACCCAGTACTTC. The chain employs TRBV4-1 and TRBJ2-5; a weak D match, TRBD1 (5 bases). The V end lost 4 bases, the J end lost 3 bases, and 15 bases lay between the germline ends. CDR3 size: 15 residues. The germline gives CDR1 MGHRA, CDR2 YSYEKL.

The rearrangement uses TRBV6-5 and TRBJ2-2; 9 bases agree with TRBD2. After removal of 4 bases from V and 5 bases from J, the junction contained 5 bases not matched to a gene. The CDR3 runs 15 residues. In germline, CDR1 is MNHEY, CDR2 SVGAGI. DNA of the CDR3: TGTGCCAGCAGTTTAGCGGGGGCGGCGACCGGGGAGCTGTTTTTT. Its translation: CASSLAGAATGELFF.

The chain carries TRBV6-5 and TRBJ2-1; the match to TRBD2 covers 9 bases. The ends lost 0 bases at V and 3 bases at J; junction bases unmatched: 3. CDR1 is MNHEY and CDR2 is SVGAGI in the germline V gene. The CDR3 is 16 residues long. The CDR3: CASSYSRAGGYNEQFF. The CDR3 DNA follows: TGTGCCAGCAGTTACTCGAGAGCGGGAGGCTACAATGAGCAGTTCTTC.

The chain recombines TRBV9 with TRBJ1-4, with 8 bases lining up with TRBD1. The CDR3 sequence is 15 residues long. Germline V gene sequence: CDR1 SGDLS, CDR2 YYNGEE. The V segment lost 0 bases and the J segment 7 bases; nucleotides outside the gene matches: 5. The CDR3 region has the DNA TGTGCCAGCAGCGTAGAAGGACAGGGAGGTGAAAAACTGTTTTTT. Protein sequence: CASSVEGQGGEKLFF.

This rearrangement joins TRBV30 to TRBJ1-4; D gene ambiguous. CDR3 length: 13 residues. V was clipped by 0 bases and J by 10 bases, with 12 bases between them. Germline-derived CDR1 and CDR2 are GTSNPN and SVGIG (reference sequence). CDR3 protein: CAWSVLGAGKLFF. The CDR3 nucleotides read TGTGCCTGGAGTGTACTCGGAGCTGGAAAACTGTTTTTT.

V gene TRBV28 combines with J gene TRBJ1-1, with a weak D call TRBD1 (6 bases). Per the germline V gene, CDR1 is MDHEN and CDR2 is SYDVKM. Trimming took 5 bases from V and 5 from J, leaving 12 bases between them. The CDR3 is 13 residues long. CDR3 in DNA: TGTGCCAGCAGTATTACAGGGTATACTGAAGCTTTCTTT. Translated: CASSITGYTEAFF.

This chain links TRBV4-1 with TRBJ1-2; D might be TRBD1 (5 bases). The germline V gene has CDR1 MGHRA and CDR2 YSYEKL. Trimming removed 1 base at V and 6 bases at J, with 18 bases between. This CDR3 spans 16 amino acids. The CDR3, as DNA: TGCGCCAGCAGCCAAGTAATGACAGCGCCTCGTGATGGCTACACCTTC. It translates to CASSQVMTAPRDGYTF.

CDR3 sequence reads: CASSERTGYGDSNQPQHF. Written as DNA, the CDR3 is TGTGCCAGCAGTGAACGAACAGGGTATGGTGATAGCAATCAGCCCCAGCATTTT. The chain uses TRBV2 and TRBJ1-5, with a tentative D call TRBD1 (6 bases). Trimming took 2 bases from V and 0 from J, leaving 17 bases between them. Germline V gene data show CDR1 as SNHLY and CDR2 as FYNNEI. The CDR3 has 18 residues.

The chain has TRBV5-5 and TRBJ2-1; D possibly corresponds to TRBD2 (5 bases). The CDR3 runs to 13 residues. V lost 6 bases and J 8 bases, leaving 15 bases between the germline ends. Germline V gene lookup returns CDR1 SGHKS and CDR2 YYEKEE (reference sequence). CDR3 loop: CASTSLYGDEQFF. The CDR3 nucleotides read TGTGCCAGCACCTCCCTTTACGGGGATGAGCAGTTCTTC.

This chain connects TRBV5-4 to TRBJ2-7, with D tentatively TRBD1 (6 bases). This CDR3 spans 14 amino acids. CDR1 SGHNT and CDR2 YYREEE come from the germline V gene (reference sequence). V was clipped by 2 bases and J by 2 bases, with 11 bases between them. The DNA of the CDR3 is TGTGCCAGCAGCTTTATACAGGGCCCCTACGAGCAGTACTTC. Its translation: CASSFIQGPYEQYF.

CDR3 region: CASSQESRYGAFF. CDR3 sequence (DNA): TGTGCCAGCAGCCAAGAGTCTCGGTACGGTGCTTTCTTT. The chain joins TRBV11-2 to TRBJ1-1; D gene uncertain. CDR3 length equals 13 residues. V shed 5 bases and J shed 11 bases, with 18 bases lying between them. Germline CDR1 reads SGHAT; CDR2 reads FQNNGV.

The rearrangement joins TRBV15 to TRBJ1-1; a weak D match, TRBD1 (6 bases). This CDR3 comprises 14 residues. The V gene lost 4 bases and the J gene lost 4 bases, with 13 bases spanning the gap. Germline CDR1 is LNHNV and CDR2 is YYDKDF (reference sequence). The CDR3 reads CATSMTGLGTEAFF. The CDR3 bases are TGTGCCACCAGCATGACAGGACTGGGCACTGAAGCTTTCTTT. Full variable domain (remainder filled in from reference TRBV15 and TRBJ1-1): DAMVIQNPRYQVTQFGKPVTLSCSQTLNHNVMYWYQQKSSQAPKLLFHYYDKDFNNEADTPDNFQSRRPNTSFCFLDIRSPGLGDTAMYLCATSMTGLGTEAFFGQGTRLTVV.